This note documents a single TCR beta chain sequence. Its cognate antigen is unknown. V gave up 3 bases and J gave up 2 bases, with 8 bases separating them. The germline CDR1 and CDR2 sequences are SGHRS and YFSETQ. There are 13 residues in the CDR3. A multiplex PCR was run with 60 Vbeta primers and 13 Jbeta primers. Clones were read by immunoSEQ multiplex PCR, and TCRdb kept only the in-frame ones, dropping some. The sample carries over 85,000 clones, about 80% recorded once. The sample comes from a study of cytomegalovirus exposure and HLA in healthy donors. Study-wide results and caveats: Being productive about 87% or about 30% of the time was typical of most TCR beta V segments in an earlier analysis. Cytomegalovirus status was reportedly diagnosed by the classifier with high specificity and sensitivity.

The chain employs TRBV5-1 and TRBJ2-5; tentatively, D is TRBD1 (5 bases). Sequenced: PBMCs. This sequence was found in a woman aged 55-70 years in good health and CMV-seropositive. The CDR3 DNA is TGCGCCAGCAGCTCTCAGGGTCAAGAGACCCAGTACTTC. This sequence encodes CASSSQGQETQYF.